The 11 T cell receptor beta chains listed next were all sequenced from one sample in a study of blood T cell repertoires in COVID-19. TCRdb's table, derived via immunoSEQ multiplex PCR, lists solely in-frame clones and lacks some. Found here are over 300,000 clones, 80% to 90% of them singletons; the top ten hold about 2%. What was sequenced was PBMCs or T cells enriched from blood (not recorded which). Receptors originate from a man under 40 who had recovered from COVID-19.

The chain combines TRBV11-2 with TRBJ1-2; the match to TRBD1 covers 7 bases. J lost 3 bases, V lost 1 base, and 11 bases had no gene match. Germline lookup yields CDR1 SGHAT and CDR2 FQNNGV. The CDR3 totals 17 residues. The chain's CDR3 is CASSLVPVRQGDYGYTF. CDR3 in DNA: TGTGCCAGCAGCTTAGTTCCGGTTCGGCAGGGGGACTATGGCTACACCTTC.

The chain recombines TRBV7-2 with TRBJ2-7; a possible D gene is TRBD2 (6 bases). Germline values: CDR1 SGHTA, CDR2 FQGNSA. The V end lost 5 bases, the J end lost 0 bases, and 20 bases lay between the germline ends. The CDR3 spans 17 residues. The CDR3 DNA follows: TGTGCCAGCAGCCCCCCACATTGGGGACTGAGCTCCTACGAGCAGTACTTC. Protein product: CASSPPHWGLSSYEQYF.

The chain joins TRBV19 to TRBJ2-7; a weak D match, TRBD1 (5 bases). CDR1 LNHDA and CDR2 SQIVND come from the germline V gene (reference sequence). The CDR3 is made up of 14 amino acids. V was trimmed by 7 bases and J by 3 bases, leaving 16 bases between them. The CDR3 DNA sequence: TGTGCCAGTAAATCGCGGTCAGGACACTACGAGCAGTACTTC. Translating it yields CASKSRSGHYEQYF.

A note on this clone: The conserved phenylalanine or tryptophan normally closing the CDR3 is absent here, so this likely arose from a read error. The DNA is omitted, as the CDR3 cannot be located on it reliably, and the CDR3 follows TCRdb's listing. The gene calls are TRBV7-3 and TRBJ1-2; the DNA was not compared with TRBD1, the D call given in the table. Germline loops: CDR1 SGHTA, CDR2 FQGTGA. The CDR3 length equals 10 residues, ends included. The CDR3 spells CASSRDRDLV.

The chain joins TRBV7-2 to TRBJ2-3, with 15 nucleotides matching TRBD2. CDR1 is SGHTA, CDR2 FQGNSA, per germline. The trim removed 5 bases at V and 4 bases at J, leaving 4 bases unmatched. The CDR3 is 16 amino acids. CDR3 DNA sequence: TGTGCCAGCAGCCACGGACTAGCGGGGGGGTCAGATACGCAGTATTTT. It codes for CASSHGLAGGSDTQYF.

The chain employs TRBV7-2 and TRBJ2-1; 13 bases agree with TRBD2. V lost 5 bases to trimming and J lost 2 bases; unmatched junction nucleotides: 6. The CDR3 loop spans 17 amino acids. Germline V lookup: CDR1 SGHTA, CDR2 FQGNSA. CDR3 amino acids: CASSPTSGGAPYNEQFF. The DNA of the CDR3 is TGTGCCAGCAGCCCTACTAGCGGGGGGGCCCCCTACAATGAGCAGTTCTTC.

The table lists this clone with a count of one. The CDR3, as DNA: TGTGCCAGCAGTTCCCGAAGCGGGAACACTGAAGCTTTCTTT. Encoded protein: CASSSRSGNTEAFF. The J gene is TRBJ1-1, the V gene TRBV6-2 or TRBV6-3; D is uncertain. V lost 4 bases to trimming and J lost 1 base, with 10 bases between them. CDR3 length equals 14 residues. Germline V lookup: CDR1 MNHEY, CDR2 SVGEGT.

The chain carries TRBV6-2 or TRBV6-3 and TRBJ2-3; 7 bases line up with TRBD1. With 4 bases clipped from V and 1 base from J, the junction kept 11 bases outside the gene matches. CDR3 length: 17 residues. Germline V gene sequence: CDR1 MNHEY, CDR2 SVGEGT. CDR3 protein: CASSFYPGGLRTDTQYF. The CDR3 coding sequence is TGTGCCAGCAGTTTCTACCCAGGGGGTTTGCGCACAGATACGCAGTATTTT.

The chain uses TRBV2 and TRBJ1-1, with D tentatively TRBD1 (6 bases). The V gene lost 11 bases and the J gene lost 6 bases, with 19 bases spanning the gap. This CDR3 has 13 residues. CDR1 and CDR2 from the germline V gene are SNHLY and FYNNEI. For the CDR3, the DNA is TGTGCCGGGGGCTCCGGGGTCCGATCTGAAGCTTTCTTT. Protein: CAGGSGVRSEAFF.

The genes are TRBV5-4 and TRBJ2-2; D is possibly TRBD2 (7 bases). Per germline, CDR1 SGHNT and CDR2 YYREEE (reference sequence). Trimming took 6 bases from V and 6 from J, leaving 21 bases between them. The CDR3 has 16 residues. The CDR3 region has the DNA TGTGCCAGCACCCCGTCTTATGGGGGGGCTGCCGGGGAGCTGTTTTTT. This translates into CASTPSYGGAAGELFF. The full variable domain, in which reference TRBV5-4 and TRBJ2-2 provide the parts outside the CDR3, is ETGVTQSPTHLIKTRGQQVTLRCSSQSGHNTVSWYQQALGQGPQFIFQYYREEENGRGNFPPRFSGLQFPNYSSELNVNALELDDSALYLCASTPSYGGAAGELFFGEGSRLTVL.

This clone was seen only once. This chain joins TRBV12-3 or TRBV12-4 and TRBJ1-1; TRBD1 matches 8 bases. The trim removed 5 bases at V and 10 bases at J, leaving 9 bases unmatched. The length of the CDR3 is 13 residues. CDR3 region: CASSPEDRAPAFF. Written as DNA, the CDR3 is TGTGCCAGCAGTCCCGAGGACAGGGCCCCAGCTTTCTTT.